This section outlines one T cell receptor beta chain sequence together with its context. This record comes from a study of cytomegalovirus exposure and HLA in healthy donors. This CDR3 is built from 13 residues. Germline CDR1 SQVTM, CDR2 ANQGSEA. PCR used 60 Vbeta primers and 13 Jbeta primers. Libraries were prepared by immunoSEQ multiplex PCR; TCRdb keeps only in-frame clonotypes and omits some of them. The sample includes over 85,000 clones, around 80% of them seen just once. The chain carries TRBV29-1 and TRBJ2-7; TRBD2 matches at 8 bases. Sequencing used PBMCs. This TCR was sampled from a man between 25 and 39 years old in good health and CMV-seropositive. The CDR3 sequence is CAGRDIGSYEQYF. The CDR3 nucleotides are TGCGCCGGGAGGGATATAGGCTCCTACGAGCAGTACTTC.